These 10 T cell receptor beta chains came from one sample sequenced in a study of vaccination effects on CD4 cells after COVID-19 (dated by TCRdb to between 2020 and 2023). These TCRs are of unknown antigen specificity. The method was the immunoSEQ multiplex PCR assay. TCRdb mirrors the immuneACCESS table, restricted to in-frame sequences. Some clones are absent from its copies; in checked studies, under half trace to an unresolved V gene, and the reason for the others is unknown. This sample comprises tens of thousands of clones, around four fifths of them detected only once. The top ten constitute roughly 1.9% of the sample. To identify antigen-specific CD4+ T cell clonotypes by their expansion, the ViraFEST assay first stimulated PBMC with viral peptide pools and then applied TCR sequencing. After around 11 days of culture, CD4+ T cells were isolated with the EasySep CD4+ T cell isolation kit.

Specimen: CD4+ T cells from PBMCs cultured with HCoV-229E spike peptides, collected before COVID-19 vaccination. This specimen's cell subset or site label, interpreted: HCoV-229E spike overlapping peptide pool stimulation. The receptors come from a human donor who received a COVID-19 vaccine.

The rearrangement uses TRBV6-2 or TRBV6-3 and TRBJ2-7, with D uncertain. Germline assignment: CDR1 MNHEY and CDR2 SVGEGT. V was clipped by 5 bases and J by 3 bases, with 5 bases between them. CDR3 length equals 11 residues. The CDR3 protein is CASSGNYEQYV. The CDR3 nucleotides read TGTGCCAGCAGTGGGAACTACGAGCAGTACGTC.

The CDR3 nucleotides are TGTGCCAGCAGTTCCGCAGGGGGCGGGGAGCTGTTTTTT. Translating gives CASSSAGGGELFF. The J gene is TRBJ2-2, the V gene TRBV7-9; 7 nucleotides align to TRBD1. Germline CDR1 and CDR2: SEHNR and FQNEAQ (reference sequence). Trimming cost V 6 bases and J 7 bases; bases outside gene matches: 5. This CDR3 region has 13 residues.

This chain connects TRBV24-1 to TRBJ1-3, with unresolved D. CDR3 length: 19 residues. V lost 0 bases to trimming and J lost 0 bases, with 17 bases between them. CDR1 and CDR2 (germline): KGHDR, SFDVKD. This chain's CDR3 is CATSDLYLGGPSSGNTIYF. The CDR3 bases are TGTGCCACCAGTGATTTGTATCTTGGCGGACCAAGCTCTGGAAACACCATATATTTT.

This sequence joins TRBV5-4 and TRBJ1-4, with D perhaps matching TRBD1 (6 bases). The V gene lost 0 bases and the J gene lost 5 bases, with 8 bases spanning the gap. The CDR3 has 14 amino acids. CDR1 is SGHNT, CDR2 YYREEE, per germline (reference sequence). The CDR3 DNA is TGTGCCAGCAGCTTGGGGGGGGCGAATGAAAAACTGTTTTTT. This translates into CASSLGGANEKLFF.

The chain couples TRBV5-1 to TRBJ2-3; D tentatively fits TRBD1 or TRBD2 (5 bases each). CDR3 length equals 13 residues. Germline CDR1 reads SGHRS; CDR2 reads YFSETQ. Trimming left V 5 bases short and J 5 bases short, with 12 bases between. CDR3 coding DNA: TGCGCCAGCAGTATAGGGGACGGAGATACGCAGTATTTT. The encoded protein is CASSIGDGDTQYF.

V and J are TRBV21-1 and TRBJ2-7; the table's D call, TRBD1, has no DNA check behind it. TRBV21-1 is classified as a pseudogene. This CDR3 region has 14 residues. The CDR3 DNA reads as TGTGCCAGCAGCAAAGATGGTGACAGATACGAGCAGTACGTC. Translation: CASSKDGDRYEQYV.

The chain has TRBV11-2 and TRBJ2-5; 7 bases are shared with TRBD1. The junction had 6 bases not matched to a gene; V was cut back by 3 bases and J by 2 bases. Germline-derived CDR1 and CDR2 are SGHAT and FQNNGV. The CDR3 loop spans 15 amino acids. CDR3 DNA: TGTGCCAGCAGCTTTACACCGACAGGGCAAGAGACCCAGTACTTC. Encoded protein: CASSFTPTGQETQYF. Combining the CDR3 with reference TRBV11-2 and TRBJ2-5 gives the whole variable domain EAGVAQSPRYKIIEKRQSVAFWCNPISGHATLYWYQQILGQGPKLLIQFQNNGVVDDSQLPKDRFSAERLKGVDSTLKIQPAKLEDSAVYLCASSFTPTGQETQYFGPGTRLLVL.

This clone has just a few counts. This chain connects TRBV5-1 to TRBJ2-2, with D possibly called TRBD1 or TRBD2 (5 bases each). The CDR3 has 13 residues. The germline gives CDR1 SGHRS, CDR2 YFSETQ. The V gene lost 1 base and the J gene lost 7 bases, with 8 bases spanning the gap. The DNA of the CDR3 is TGCGCCAGCAGCTTGACAGGAGGCGGGGAGCTGTTTTTT. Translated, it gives CASSLTGGGELFF.

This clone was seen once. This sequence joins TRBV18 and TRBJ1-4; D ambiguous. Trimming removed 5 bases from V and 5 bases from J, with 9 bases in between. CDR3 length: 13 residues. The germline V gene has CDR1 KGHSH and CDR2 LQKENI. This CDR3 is CASSATVNEKLFF. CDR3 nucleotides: TGTGCCAGCTCAGCGACGGTCAATGAAAAACTGTTTTTT.

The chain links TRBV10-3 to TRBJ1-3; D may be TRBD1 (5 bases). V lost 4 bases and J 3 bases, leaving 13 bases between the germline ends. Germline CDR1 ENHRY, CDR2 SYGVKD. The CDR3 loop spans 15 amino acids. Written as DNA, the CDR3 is TGTGCCATCAGTGGGAGCCGGGACCTTGGAAACACCATATATTTT. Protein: CAISGSRDLGNTIYF.